The source of this T cell receptor (beta chain) is a study of long-term antiretroviral therapy in people with HIV. Study-wide context: The 2015 immediate-ART recommendation was preceded by the earliest samples by about a decade.

V gave up 0 bases and J gave up 0 bases, with 9 bases separating them. The CDR3 is 16 amino acids. In germline, CDR1 is SNHLY, CDR2 FYNNEI. The assay used was immunoSEQ (version v3.0), run at survey level. The protocol was immunoSEQ multiplex PCR, while the TCRdb copy is restricted to in-frame clones and leaves out a portion. The table lists some 13,000 clones, roughly 82% of them singletons, with 15% to 20% in the top ten. Turning to this clone: Its antigen is still unknown.

The study, taken as a whole, reports: Control repertoires displayed wider CDR3 length ranges than the HIV repertoires. Transplant-donor-level diversity was not reached after ART, though diversity increased. Pre-ART clonal expansions dominated every time point's repertoire.

This chain connects TRBV2 to TRBJ1-5; TRBD1 might be the D (5 bases). Material: unsorted PBMCs, obtained 8 to 8.5 years after starting antiretroviral therapy. This sequence originates from a man aged 45 to 65 with HIV. Here the CDR3 DNA reads TGTGCCAGCAGTGAAGCGATAAGGGGTAGCAATCAGCCCCAGCATTTT. Translation: CASSEAIRGSNQPQHF.